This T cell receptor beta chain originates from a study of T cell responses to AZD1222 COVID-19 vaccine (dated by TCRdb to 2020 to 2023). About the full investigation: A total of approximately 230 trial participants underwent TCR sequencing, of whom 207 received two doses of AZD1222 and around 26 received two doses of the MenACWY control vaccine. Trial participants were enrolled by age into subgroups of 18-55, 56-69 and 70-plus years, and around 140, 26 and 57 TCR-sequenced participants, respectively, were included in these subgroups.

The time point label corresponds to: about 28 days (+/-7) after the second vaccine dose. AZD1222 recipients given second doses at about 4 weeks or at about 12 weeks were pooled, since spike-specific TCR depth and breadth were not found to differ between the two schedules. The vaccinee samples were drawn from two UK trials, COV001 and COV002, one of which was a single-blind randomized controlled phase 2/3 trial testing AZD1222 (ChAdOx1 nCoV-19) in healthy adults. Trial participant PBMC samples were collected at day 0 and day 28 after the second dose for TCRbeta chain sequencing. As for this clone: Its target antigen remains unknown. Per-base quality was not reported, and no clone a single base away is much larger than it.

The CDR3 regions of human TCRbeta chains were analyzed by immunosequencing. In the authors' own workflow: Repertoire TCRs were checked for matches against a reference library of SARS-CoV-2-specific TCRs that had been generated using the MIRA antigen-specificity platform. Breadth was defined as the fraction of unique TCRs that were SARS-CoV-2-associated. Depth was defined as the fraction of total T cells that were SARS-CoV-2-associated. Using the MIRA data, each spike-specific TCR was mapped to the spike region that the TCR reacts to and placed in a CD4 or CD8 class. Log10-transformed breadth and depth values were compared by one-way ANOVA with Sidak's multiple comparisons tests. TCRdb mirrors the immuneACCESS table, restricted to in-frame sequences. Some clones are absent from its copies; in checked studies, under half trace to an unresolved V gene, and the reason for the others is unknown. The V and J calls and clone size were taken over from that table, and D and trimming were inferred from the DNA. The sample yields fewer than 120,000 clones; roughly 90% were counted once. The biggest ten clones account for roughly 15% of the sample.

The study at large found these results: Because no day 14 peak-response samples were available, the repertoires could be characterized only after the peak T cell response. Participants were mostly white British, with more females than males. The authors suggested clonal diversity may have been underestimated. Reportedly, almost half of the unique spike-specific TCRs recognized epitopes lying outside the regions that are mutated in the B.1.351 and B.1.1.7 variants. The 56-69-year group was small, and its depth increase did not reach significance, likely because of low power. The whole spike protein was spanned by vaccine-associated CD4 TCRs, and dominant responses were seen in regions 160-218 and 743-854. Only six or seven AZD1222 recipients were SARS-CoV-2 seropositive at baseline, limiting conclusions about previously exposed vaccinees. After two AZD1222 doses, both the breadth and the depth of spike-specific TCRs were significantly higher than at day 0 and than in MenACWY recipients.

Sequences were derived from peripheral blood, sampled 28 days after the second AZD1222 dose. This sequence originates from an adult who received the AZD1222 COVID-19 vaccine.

The DNA sequence is TGTGCCAGCAGCGTACTACAGGGTAACTATGGCTACACCTTC. It is translated as CASSVLQGNYGYTF. This sequence uses TRBV9 and TRBJ1-2; TRBD1 is a possible D gene, resting on 6 matching bases. Trimming costs V 1 base and J 1 base, and their ends lie 8 bases apart. The CDR3, from cysteine to phenylalanine, totals 14 residues. Only the CDR3 part of the read is kept: 42 bases, read in frame from the first base. Reading the germline V gene gives CDR1 SGDLS and CDR2 YYNGEE.